This T cell receptor beta chain was captured by sequencing in a study of T and B cells in COVID-19 patients. Overall study findings and caveats: Patients with COVID-19 reportedly showed strongly skewed T cell receptor beta variable and joining gene usage.

From blood, about 250-500 ng of genomic DNA served as TRB template. BIOMED2 TRB-A/B primer pools were used in multiplex TRB PCR. Each CDR3 protein is one row after TCRdb ran MiXCR on the multiplex PCR reads. This table has 7,000 to 8,500 distinct CDR3 sequences, about 26% appearing once. This CDR3 has 15 amino acids. Trimming removed 5 bases from V and 5 bases from J; junction bases left unmatched: 7. Germline V gives CDR1 LNHDA, CDR2 SQIVND (reference sequence). This clonotype counts as medium-sized. What it binds is unknown. The clonotype comes from a human donor who had recovered from COVID-19. Sequencing was done on a sample of blood. The chain combines TRBV19 with TRBJ2-2, with 8 bases matching TRBD1. CDR3 nucleotides: TGTGCCAGTAGTGCCCAGGGGGCGGGGACCGGGGAGCTGTTTTTT. Its protein is CASSAQGAGTGELFF.